This T cell receptor (beta chain) came from a study of OX40 agonist ivuxolimab in advanced cancers. The repertoire was sequenced with immunoSEQ multiplex PCR; TCRdb's copy has only in-frame clones and lacks some. The table has tens of thousands of clones, around 81% seen once. This clone was found a few times. The antigen is unknown. The timepoints at which blood was sampled were baseline, cycle 4 day 1, and cycle 7 day 1. The J segment lost 7 bases and the V segment lost 4 bases, leaving 10 bases of the junction unmatched. Germline V gene data show CDR1 as SGHVS and CDR2 as FNYEAQ. The CDR3 runs to 14 residues. Study-level results: CD4+ and CD8+ blood T cells expanded clonally by week 6 at 0.1 to 3.0 mg/kg.

The TCR originated in an adult with an advanced solid tumor such as melanoma, head and neck, liver or kidney cancer. The chain uses TRBV7-6 and TRBJ2-7; 7 bases align to TRBD1. Sequenced material: CD4+ or CD8+ T cells sorted from blood, taken in a trial of the OX40 agonist ivuxolimab. The CDR3 region has the DNA TGTGCCAGCAGCTCGGAAGACAGGGCTGGGGAGCAGTACTTC. Protein sequence: CASSSEDRAGEQYF.